This TCR beta chain was observed in a study of blood T cell repertoires in COVID-19. Study at large: Spain, Italy and the United States supplied samples that represented acute and convalescent COVID-19. In each case, the material was cDNA or gDNA derived from T cells, B-cell-depleted T cells, or PBMCs.

Per the germline V gene, CDR1 is MDHEN and CDR2 is SYDVKM. CDR3 length: 15 amino acids. V was pared by 5 bases and J by 6 bases, with 9 bases of the junction left unmatched. Source study methods: Estimation of nucleated cell counts was performed using reference gene primer amplification. Clones were sequenced by immunoSEQ multiplex PCR, and TCRdb holds only the in-frame ones, with some missing. V, J and clone size were drawn from that table, and D and trimming were deduced from the DNA. The repertoire holds around 100,000 clones, with around 87% as singletons. The sequence came from a man aged 50-60 years with active or convalescent COVID-19. This sequence joins TRBV28 and TRBJ1-5; the match to TRBD1 covers 8 bases. The specimen was peripheral blood. In nucleotides, the CDR3 is TGTGCCAGCAGTGCCGCGACAGGGGAAAGTCAGCCCCAGCATTTT. It is translated as CASSAATGESQPQHF.